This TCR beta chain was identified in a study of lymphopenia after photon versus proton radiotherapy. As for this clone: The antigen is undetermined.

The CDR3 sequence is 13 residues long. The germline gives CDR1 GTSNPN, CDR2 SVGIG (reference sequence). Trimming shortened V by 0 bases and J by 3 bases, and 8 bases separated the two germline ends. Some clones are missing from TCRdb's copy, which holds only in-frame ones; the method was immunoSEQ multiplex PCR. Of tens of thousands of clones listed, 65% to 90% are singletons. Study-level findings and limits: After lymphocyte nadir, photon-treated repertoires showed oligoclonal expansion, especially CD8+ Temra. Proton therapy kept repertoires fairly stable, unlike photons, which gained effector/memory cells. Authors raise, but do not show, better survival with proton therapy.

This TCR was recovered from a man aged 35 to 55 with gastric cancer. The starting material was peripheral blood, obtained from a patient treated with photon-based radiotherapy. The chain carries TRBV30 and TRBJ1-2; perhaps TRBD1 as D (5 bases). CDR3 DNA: TGTGCCTGGAGTGTACGGGGCGACTATGGCTACACCTTC. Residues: CAWSVRGDYGYTF.